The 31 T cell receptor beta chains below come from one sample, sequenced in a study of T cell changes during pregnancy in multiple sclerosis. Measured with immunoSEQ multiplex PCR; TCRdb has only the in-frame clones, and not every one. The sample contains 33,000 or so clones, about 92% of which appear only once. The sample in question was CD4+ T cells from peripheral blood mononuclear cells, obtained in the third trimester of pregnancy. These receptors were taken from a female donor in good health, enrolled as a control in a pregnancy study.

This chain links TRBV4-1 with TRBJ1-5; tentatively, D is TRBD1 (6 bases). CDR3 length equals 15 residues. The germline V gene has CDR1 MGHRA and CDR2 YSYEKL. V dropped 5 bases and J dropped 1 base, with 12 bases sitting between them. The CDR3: CASSYRDTSNQPQHF. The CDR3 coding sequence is TGCGCCAGCAGCTACCGGGACACGAGCAATCAGCCCCAGCATTTT.

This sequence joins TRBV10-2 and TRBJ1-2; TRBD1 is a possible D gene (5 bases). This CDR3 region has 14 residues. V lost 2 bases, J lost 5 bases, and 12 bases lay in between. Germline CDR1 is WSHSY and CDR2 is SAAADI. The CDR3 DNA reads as TGCGCCAGCAGTGAGAGGCAGGGTAGTTATGGCTACACCTTC. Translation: CASSERQGSYGYTF.

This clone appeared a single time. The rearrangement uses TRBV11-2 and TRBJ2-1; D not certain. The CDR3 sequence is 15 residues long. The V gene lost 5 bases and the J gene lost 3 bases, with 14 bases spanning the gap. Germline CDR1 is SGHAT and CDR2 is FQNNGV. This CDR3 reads CASSPSRSYYNEQFF. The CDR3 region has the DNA TGTGCCAGCAGCCCCTCGAGGAGTTACTACAATGAGCAGTTCTTC.

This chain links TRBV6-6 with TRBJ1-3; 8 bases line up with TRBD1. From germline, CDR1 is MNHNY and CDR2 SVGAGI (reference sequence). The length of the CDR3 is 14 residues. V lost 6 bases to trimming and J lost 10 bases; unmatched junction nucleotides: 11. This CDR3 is CASREDREGRTIYF. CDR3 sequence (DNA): TGTGCCAGCAGGGAGGACAGGGAAGGTAGAACCATATATTTT.

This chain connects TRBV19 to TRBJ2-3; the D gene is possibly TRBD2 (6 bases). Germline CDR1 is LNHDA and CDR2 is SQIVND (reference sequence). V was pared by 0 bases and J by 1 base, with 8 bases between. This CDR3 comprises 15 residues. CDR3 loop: CASSIEGTGTDTQYF. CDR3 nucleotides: TGTGCCAGTAGTATAGAGGGGACTGGCACAGATACGCAGTATTTT.

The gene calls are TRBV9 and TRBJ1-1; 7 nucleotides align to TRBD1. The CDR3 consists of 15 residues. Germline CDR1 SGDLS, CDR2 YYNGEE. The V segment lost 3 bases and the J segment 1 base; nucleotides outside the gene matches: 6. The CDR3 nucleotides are TGTGCCAGCAGCGGCACAGGGGTACAGAACACTGAAGCTTTCTTT. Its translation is CASSGTGVQNTEAFF.

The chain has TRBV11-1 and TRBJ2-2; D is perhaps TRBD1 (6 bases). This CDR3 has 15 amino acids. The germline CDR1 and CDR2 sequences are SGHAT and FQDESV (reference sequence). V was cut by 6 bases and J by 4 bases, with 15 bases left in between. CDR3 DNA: TGTGCCAGCAGGAATAAAACAGGGCTCACCGGGGAGCTGTTTTTT. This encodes CASRNKTGLTGELFF.

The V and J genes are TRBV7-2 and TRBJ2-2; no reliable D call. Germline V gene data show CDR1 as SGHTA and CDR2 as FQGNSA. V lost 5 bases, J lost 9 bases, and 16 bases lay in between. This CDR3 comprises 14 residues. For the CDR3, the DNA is TGTGCCAGCAGCCCCGCTATTAACTCTCGGGAGCTGTTTTTT. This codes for CASSPAINSRELFF. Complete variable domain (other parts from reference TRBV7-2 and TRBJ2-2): GAGVSQSPSNKVTEKGKDVELRCDPISGHTALYWYRQSLGQGLEFLIYFQGNSAPDKSGLPSDRFSAERTGGSVSTLTIQRTQQEDSAVYLCASSPAINSRELFFGEGSRLTVL.

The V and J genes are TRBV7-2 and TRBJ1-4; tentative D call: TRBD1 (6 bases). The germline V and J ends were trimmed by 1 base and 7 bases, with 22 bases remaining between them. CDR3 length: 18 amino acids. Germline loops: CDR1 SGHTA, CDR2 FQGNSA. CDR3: CASSLGVAGAFSGEKLFF. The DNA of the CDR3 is TGTGCCAGCAGCTTAGGGGTGGCGGGGGCCTTCTCCGGTGAAAAACTGTTTTTT.

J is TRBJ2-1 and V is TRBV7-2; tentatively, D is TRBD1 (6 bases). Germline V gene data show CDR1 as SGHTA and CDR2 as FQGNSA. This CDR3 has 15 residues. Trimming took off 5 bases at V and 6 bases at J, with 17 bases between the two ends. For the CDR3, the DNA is TGTGCCAGCAGCCAGTCGGGGCGACAGGTCAATGAGCAGTTCTTC. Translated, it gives CASSQSGRQVNEQFF.

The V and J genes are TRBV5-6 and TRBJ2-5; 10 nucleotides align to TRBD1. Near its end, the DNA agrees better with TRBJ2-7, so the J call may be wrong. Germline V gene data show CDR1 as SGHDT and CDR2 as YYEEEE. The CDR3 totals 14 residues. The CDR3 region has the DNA TGTGCCAGCAGTCCGGGACAGGGGAGGTACGAGCAGTACTTC. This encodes CASSPGQGRYEQYF.

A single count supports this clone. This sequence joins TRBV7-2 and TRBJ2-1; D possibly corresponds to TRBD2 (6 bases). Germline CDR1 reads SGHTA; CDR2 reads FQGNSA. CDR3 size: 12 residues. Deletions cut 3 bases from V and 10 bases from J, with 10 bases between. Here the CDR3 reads CASSFFGGEQFF. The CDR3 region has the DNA TGTGCCAGCAGCTTTTTCGGAGGGGAGCAGTTCTTC.

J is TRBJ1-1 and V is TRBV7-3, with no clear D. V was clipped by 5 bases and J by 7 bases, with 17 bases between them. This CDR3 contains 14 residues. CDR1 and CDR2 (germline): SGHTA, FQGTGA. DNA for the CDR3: TGTGCCAGCAGCCGTCGGACTGACCCCTTTGAAGCTTTCTTT. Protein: CASSRRTDPFEAFF.

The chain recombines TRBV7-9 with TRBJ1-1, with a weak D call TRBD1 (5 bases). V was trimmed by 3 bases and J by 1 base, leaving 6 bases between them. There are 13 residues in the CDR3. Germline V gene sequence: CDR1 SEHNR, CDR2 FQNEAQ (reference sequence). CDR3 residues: CASSFGGNTEAFF. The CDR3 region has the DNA TGTGCCAGCAGCTTCGGGGGGAACACTGAAGCTTTCTTT.

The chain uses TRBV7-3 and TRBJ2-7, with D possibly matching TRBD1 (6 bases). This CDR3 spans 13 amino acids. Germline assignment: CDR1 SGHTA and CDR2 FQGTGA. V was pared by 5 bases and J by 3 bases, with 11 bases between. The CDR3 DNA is TGTGCCAGCAGCCGGGACACCTACTACGAGCAGTACTTC. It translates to CASSRDTYYEQYF.

The DNA of the CDR3 is TGTGCCAGCAGTGAACTCCTCGGGAGCAAAGAGTTCTTC. This encodes CASSELLGSKEFF. The rearrangement links TRBV6-1 to TRBJ2-1; tentative D call: TRBD2 (6 bases). Trimming cost V 2 bases and J 14 bases, with 16 bases left between them. Germline-derived CDR1 and CDR2 are MNHNS and SASEGT. This CDR3 region has 13 residues.

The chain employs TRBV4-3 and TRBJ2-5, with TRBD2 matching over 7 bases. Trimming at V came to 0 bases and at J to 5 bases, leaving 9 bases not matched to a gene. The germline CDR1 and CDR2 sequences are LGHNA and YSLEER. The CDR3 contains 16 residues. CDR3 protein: CASSQDGSARGETQYF. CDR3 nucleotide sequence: TGCGCCAGCAGCCAAGATGGATCAGCGCGGGGGGAGACCCAGTACTTC.

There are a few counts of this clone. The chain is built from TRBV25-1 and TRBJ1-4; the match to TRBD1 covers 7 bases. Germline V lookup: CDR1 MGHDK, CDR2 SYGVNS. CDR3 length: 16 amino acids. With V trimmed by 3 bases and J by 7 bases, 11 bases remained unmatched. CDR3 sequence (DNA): TGTGCCAGCAGTGATCCCCAGGGGGTTCGAGGTGAAAAACTGTTTTTT. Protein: CASSDPQGVRGEKLFF.

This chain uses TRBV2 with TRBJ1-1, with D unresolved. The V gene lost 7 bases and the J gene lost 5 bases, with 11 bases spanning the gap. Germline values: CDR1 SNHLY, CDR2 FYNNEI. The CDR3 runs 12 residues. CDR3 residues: CASTKTGTEAFF. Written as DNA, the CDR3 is TGTGCCAGCACCAAAACGGGGACTGAAGCTTTCTTT. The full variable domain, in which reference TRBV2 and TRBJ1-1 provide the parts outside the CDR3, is EPEVTQTPSHQVTQMGQEVILRCVPISNHLYFYWYRQILGQKVEFLVSFYNNEISEKSEIFDDQFSVERPDGSNFTLKIRSTKLEDSAMYFCASTKTGTEAFFGQGTRLTVV.

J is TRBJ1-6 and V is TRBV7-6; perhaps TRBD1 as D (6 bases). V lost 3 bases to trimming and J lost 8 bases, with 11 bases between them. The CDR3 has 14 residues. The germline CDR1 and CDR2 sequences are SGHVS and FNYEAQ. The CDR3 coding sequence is TGTGCCAGCAGCTTTAGGGGGTTCGATTCACCCCTCCACTTT. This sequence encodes CASSFRGFDSPLHF.

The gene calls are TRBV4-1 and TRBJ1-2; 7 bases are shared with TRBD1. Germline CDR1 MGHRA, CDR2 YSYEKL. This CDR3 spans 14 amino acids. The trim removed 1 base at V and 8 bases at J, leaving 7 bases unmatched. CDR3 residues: CASSQGGQEVGYTF. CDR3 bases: TGCGCCAGCAGCCAAGGAGGACAGGAGGTGGGCTACACCTTC.

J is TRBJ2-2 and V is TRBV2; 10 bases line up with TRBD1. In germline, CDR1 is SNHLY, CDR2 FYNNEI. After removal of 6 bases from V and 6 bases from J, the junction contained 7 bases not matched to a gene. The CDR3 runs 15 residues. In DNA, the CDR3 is TGTGCCAGCAGAGTTGACAGGGGGCGCGCCGGGGAGCTGTTTTTT. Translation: CASRVDRGRAGELFF.

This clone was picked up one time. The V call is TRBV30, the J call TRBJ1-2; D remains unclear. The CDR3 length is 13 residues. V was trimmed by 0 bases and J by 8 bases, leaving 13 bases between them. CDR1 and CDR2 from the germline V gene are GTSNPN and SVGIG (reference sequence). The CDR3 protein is CAWSVEPQTGYTF. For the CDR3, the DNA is TGTGCCTGGAGTGTTGAACCCCAAACAGGCTACACCTTC.

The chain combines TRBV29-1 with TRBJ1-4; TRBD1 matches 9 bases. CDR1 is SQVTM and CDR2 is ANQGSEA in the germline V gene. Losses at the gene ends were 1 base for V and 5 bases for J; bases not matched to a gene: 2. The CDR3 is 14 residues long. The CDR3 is CSVEGTGENEKLFF. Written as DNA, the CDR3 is TGCAGCGTTGAAGGGACAGGGGAGAATGAAAAACTGTTTTTT.

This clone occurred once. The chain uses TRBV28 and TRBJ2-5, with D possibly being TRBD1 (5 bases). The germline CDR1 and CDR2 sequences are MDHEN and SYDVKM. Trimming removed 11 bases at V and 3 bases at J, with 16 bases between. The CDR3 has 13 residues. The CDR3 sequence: CASRDGGKETQYF. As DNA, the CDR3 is TGTGCCTCCAGGGATGGCGGTAAAGAGACCCAGTACTTC.

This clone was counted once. The CDR3 loop is CAITAEQYF. The CDR3 nucleotides are TGTGCCATTACTGCCGAGCAGTACTTC. The V and J genes are TRBV21-1 and TRBJ2-7; the table's D call, TRBD2, has no DNA check behind it. TRBV21-1 is a recognized pseudogene. The CDR3 covers 9 residues.

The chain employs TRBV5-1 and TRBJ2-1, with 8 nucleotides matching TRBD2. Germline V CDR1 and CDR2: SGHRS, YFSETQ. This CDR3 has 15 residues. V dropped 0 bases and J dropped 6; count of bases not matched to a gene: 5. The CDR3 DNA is TGCGCCAGCAGCTTGGGGACTAGCTGGACCAATGAGCAGTTCTTC. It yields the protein CASSLGTSWTNEQFF.

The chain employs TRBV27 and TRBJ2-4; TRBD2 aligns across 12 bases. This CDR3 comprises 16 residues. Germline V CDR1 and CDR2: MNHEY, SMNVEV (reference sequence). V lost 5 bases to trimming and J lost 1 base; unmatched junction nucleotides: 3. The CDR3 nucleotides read TGTGCCAGCAGTCTACTAGCGGGGGGCGCCAAAAACATTCAGTACTTC. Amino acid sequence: CASSLLAGGAKNIQYF.

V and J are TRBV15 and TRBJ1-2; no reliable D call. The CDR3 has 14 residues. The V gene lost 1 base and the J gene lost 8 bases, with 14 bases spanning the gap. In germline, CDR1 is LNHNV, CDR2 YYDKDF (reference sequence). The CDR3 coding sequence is TGTGCCACCAGCAGAGGTGACACCTCCGGCGGCTACACCTTC. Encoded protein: CATSRGDTSGGYTF.

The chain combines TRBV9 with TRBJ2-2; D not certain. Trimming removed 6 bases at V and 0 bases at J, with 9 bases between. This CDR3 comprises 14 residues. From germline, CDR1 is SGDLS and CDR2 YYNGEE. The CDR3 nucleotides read TGTGCCAGCACCCCGACTCCGAACACCGGGGAGCTGTTTTTT. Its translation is CASTPTPNTGELFF.

In nucleotides, the CDR3 is TGTGCCAGCAGTTTAAGGAGCGGGGGGGCGAACACCGGGGAGCTGTTTTTT. The encoded protein is CASSLRSGGANTGELFF. V is TRBV27 and J is TRBJ2-2, with 10 bases that match TRBD2. Looked up from germline, CDR1 is MNHEY and CDR2 is SMNVEV (reference sequence). The CDR3 runs 17 residues. The V gene end was trimmed by 2 bases and the J gene end by 0 bases; junction bases not matched to a gene: 3.